This TCR beta chain was documented in a study of cytomegalovirus exposure and HLA in healthy donors. There are 12 residues in the CDR3. The V gene's germline CDR1 is SQVTM and CDR2 ANQGSEA. Trimming shortened V by 2 bases and J by 5 bases, and 10 bases separated the two germline ends. PCR was performed using 60 Vbeta and 13 Jbeta primers. Clones were sequenced by immunoSEQ multiplex PCR, and TCRdb holds only the in-frame ones, with some missing. This repertoire shows roughly 120,000 clones, more than 70% found once; its top ten account for more than 0.2%. Input material: PBMCs. The TCR sequence derives from a man aged 50-60 years in good health and CMV-seronegative. The rearrangement joins TRBV29-1 to TRBJ2-7, with D tentatively TRBD1 (6 bases). DNA of the CDR3: TGCAGCGTTGAACAGGACAGAAACGAGCAGTACTTC. It yields the protein CSVEQDRNEQYF.